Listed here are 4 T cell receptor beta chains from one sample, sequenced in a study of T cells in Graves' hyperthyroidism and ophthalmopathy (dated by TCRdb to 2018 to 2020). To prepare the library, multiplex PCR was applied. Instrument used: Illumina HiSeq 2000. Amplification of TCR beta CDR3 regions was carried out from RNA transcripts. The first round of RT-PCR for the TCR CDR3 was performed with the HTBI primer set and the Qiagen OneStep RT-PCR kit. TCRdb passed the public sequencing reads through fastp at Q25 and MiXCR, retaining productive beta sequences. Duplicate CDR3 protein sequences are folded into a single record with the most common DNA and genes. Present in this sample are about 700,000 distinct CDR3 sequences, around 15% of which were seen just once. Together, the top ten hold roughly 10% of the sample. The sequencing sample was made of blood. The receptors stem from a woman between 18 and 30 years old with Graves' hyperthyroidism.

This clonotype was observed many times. CDR3 in DNA: TGTGCCAGCTCACCAGGGACGGGGGAAGGACAGCCCCAGCATTTT. Translated, it gives CASSPGTGEGQPQHF. V gene TRBV18 combines with J gene TRBJ1-5, with D possibly TRBD1 on 5 matching bases. With 2 bases removed from V and 7 bases from J, the gap between germline ends came to 15 bases. Germline CDR1 is KGHSH and CDR2 is LQKENI. CDR3 length: 15 amino acids.

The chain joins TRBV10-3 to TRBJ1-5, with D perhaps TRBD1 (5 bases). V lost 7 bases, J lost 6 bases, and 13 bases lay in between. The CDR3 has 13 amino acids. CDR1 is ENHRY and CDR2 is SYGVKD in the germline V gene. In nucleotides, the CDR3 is TGTGCCATCAATTCAGGGACGGGTCAGCCCCAGCATTTT. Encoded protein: CAINSGTGQPQHF.

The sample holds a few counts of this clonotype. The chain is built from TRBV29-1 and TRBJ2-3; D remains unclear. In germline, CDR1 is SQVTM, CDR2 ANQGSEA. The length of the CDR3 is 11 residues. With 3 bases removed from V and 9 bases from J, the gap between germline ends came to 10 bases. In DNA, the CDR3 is TGCAGCGTTGAGGTCGGAGAAACGCAGTATTTT. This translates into CSVEVGETQYF.

This chain's CDR3 is CASSQEVVASGRSYEQYF. Written as DNA, the CDR3 is TGCGCCAGCAGCCAAGAAGTGGTGGCTAGCGGGAGATCCTACGAGCAGTACTTC. The chain carries TRBV4-3 and TRBJ2-7; 10 positions agree with TRBD2. This CDR3 contains 18 residues. V was pared by 0 bases and J by 1 base, with 9 bases of the junction left unmatched. The germline V gene has CDR1 LGHNA and CDR2 YSLEER.